One and the same sample provided the 11 T cell receptor beta chains below, sequenced in a study of cytomegalovirus exposure and HLA in healthy donors. Clones were read by immunoSEQ multiplex PCR, and TCRdb kept only the in-frame ones, dropping some. Of 120,000 or so clones listed, roughly 90% are singletons. Material for sequencing was PBMCs. All receptors derive from a woman aged 18-29 years in good health and CMV-seronegative.

The chain carries TRBV7-6 and TRBJ1-2; possible D gene TRBD1, 6 bases. Trimming stripped 2 bases from V and 8 bases from J, with 18 bases between. Germline values: CDR1 SGHVS, CDR2 FNYEAQ. This CDR3 is built from 15 residues. The CDR3 loop is CASSLRGGASSGYTF. In DNA, the CDR3 is TGTGCCAGCAGCTTACGAGGGGGGGCCAGTAGCGGCTACACCTTC.

V is TRBV2 and J is TRBJ2-2, with D tentatively TRBD2 (7 bases). The V end was cut by 10 bases, the J end by 6 bases, with 18 bases between. The CDR3 is 14 amino acids. CDR1 and CDR2 from the germline V gene are SNHLY and FYNNEI. The CDR3 DNA sequence: TGTGCCATGGGGGGGCTAGAAGGATCCGGGGAGCTGTTTTTT. Encoded protein: CAMGGLEGSGELFF. The full variable domain, with the rest looked up from reference TRBV2 and TRBJ2-2, is EPEVTQTPSHQVTQMGQEVILRCVPISNHLYFYWYRQILGQKVEFLVSFYNNEISEKSEIFDDQFSVERPDGSNFTLKIRSTKLEDSAMYFCAMGGLEGSGELFFGEGSRLTVL.

J is TRBJ1-5 and V is TRBV6-5, with 9 bases lining up with TRBD1. Germline trimming cut 6 bases from V and 4 bases from J; bases unmatched to any gene: 7. This CDR3 has 15 amino acids. Germline CDR1 reads MNHEY; CDR2 reads SVGAGI. DNA of the CDR3: TGTGCCAGCAGATCCGGGACAGGGAGGAATCAGCCCCAGCATTTT. This sequence encodes CASRSGTGRNQPQHF.

V and J are TRBV6-6 and TRBJ2-7, with 10 bases fitting TRBD2. V gave up 4 bases and J gave up 6 bases; unmatched junction bases: 6. The CDR3 extends over 14 amino acids. Germline values: CDR1 MNHNY, CDR2 SVGAGI (reference sequence). The CDR3 DNA reads TGTGCCAGCAGTTTCGCTAGCGGGGGCGGCGAGCAGTACTTC. Amino acids: CASSFASGGGEQYF.

V is TRBV9 and J is TRBJ1-2; D is ambiguous. This CDR3 has 14 amino acids. The V end was cut by 3 bases, the J end by 1 base, with 10 bases between. The germline V gene encodes CDR1 SGDLS and CDR2 YYNGEE. The CDR3 region is CASSESGDNYGYTF. The CDR3 nucleotides are TGTGCCAGCAGCGAGTCCGGGGATAACTATGGCTACACCTTC.

This chain joins TRBV4-2 and TRBJ1-2; the match to TRBD1 covers 8 bases. The CDR3 is made up of 16 amino acids. V dropped 4 bases and J dropped 6; count of bases not matched to a gene: 13. The germline gives CDR1 LGHNA, CDR2 YNFKEQ. In DNA form, the CDR3 reads TGTGCCAGCAGCCGGGCCGGGTCAGGGGGCATTAATGGCTACACCTTC. Protein sequence: CASSRAGSGGINGYTF.

This clone occurred once. The chain employs TRBV25-1 and TRBJ2-5, with 11 nucleotides matching TRBD2. Germline V lookup: CDR1 MGHDK, CDR2 SYGVNS. The V gene end was trimmed by 2 bases and the J gene end by 0 bases; junction bases not matched to a gene: 5. The CDR3 is 17 amino acids. The CDR3 region has the DNA TGTGCCAGCAGTGAACTAGCGGGGGGCCTGTACCAAGAGACCCAGTACTTC. It specifies CASSELAGGLYQETQYF.

The gene calls are TRBV25-1 and TRBJ1-1; 8 bases are shared with TRBD1. This CDR3 contains 14 residues. Germline CDR1 is MGHDK and CDR2 is SYGVNS. Losses at the gene ends were 0 bases for V and 7 bases for J; bases not matched to a gene: 4. CDR3 protein: CASSEYTGTGEAFF. The CDR3, as DNA: TGTGCCAGCAGTGAATATACAGGGACAGGTGAAGCTTTCTTT.

In regard to this clone: Compared with germline, one end of the junction differs, possibly owing to a read error. The V gene is TRBV7-7, the J gene TRBJ2-5, with 11 bases aligning to TRBD2. Germline V CDR1 and CDR2: SSHAT, FNYEAQ (reference sequence). The CDR3 is 16 residues long. The CDR3 DNA follows: TGTGCTAGCAGCTTAGATCTAGCGGGAGGAAGGGAGACCCAGTACTTC. Translation gives CASSLDLAGGRETQYF.

The chain joins TRBV19 to TRBJ2-2; no clear D. The CDR3 is 13 amino acids. Germline V gene lookup returns CDR1 LNHDA and CDR2 SQIVND (reference sequence). V shed 8 bases and J shed 2 bases, with 9 bases lying between them. CDR3 sequence (DNA): TGTGCCAGTGGGCCAGACAACACCGGGGAGCTGTTTTTT. This gives the protein CASGPDNTGELFF.

The rearrangement uses TRBV6-4 and TRBJ1-6; 9 bases are shared with TRBD1. The junction had 6 bases not matched to a gene; V was cut back by 1 base and J by 8 bases. This CDR3 has 16 residues. CDR1 is MRHNA, CDR2 SNTAGT, per germline. This CDR3 is CASSDLIRDRDSPLHF. The CDR3 DNA reads as TGTGCCAGCAGTGACTTAATTCGGGACAGGGATTCACCCCTCCACTTT.